Following are 16 T cell receptor beta chains from one sample sequenced in a study of T cells in Graves' hyperthyroidism and ophthalmopathy. Amplified TCR beta CDR3 regions came from RNA transcripts. During a first-round RT-PCR of the TCR CDR3, the HTBI primer set was used. Each CDR3 protein gets one entry after TCRdb re-called the multiplex PCR reads with MiXCR. The sample has 550,000 to 800,000 distinct CDR3 sequences, 17% seen once; the top ten hold 15% to 19%. Specimen: blood. The receptors were gathered from a middle-aged man with Graves' hyperthyroidism.

A word on this clonotype: A read error may explain this, as a much larger clone is one base away. This sequence joins TRBV28 and TRBJ2-7; D is tentatively TRBD1 or TRBD2 (5 bases each). The V gene's germline CDR1 is MDHEN and CDR2 SYDVKM. This CDR3 region has 12 residues. The CDR3 sequence: CARSYEGNEQYF. The CDR3 DNA follows: TGTGCCAGGAGTTACGAGGGGAACGAGCAGTACTTC.

The table lists this clonotype with many counts. This chain uses TRBV20-1 with TRBJ2-5; D remains unclear. The CDR3 totals 10 residues. Looked up from germline, CDR1 is DFQATT and CDR2 is SNEGSKA (reference sequence). The V end lost 7 bases, the J end lost 3 bases, and 6 bases lay between the germline ends. CDR3 DNA: TGCAGTGGACTGGAAGAGACCCAGTACTTC. Encoded protein: CSGLEETQYF.

Note on this clonotype: Its ends do not fully match the called genes, so a read error is possible. The CDR3 nucleotides are TGTGCCAGCGACTCGGTAAGCTCCTACGAGCAATACTTC. Its protein is CASDSVSSYEQYF. This chain links TRBV28 with TRBJ2-7; D is undetermined. This CDR3 spans 13 amino acids. Looked up from germline, CDR1 is MDHEN and CDR2 is SYDVKM.

The table lists this clonotype with many counts. The V gene is TRBV27, the J gene TRBJ2-3, with TRBD2 identical over 10 bases. CDR3 length equals 16 residues. J gave up 3 bases and V 4 bases, and 7 bases lay outside the gene matches. Germline lookup yields CDR1 MNHEY and CDR2 SMNVEV (reference sequence). CDR3 amino acids: CASSSSLAGDTDTQYF. As DNA, the CDR3 is TGTGCCAGCAGTTCGTCCCTAGCGGGAGATACAGATACGCAGTATTTT.

This clonotype was seen a handful of times. The genes are TRBV7-8 and TRBJ2-7, with 12 bases matching TRBD2. This CDR3 comprises 17 residues. V lost 0 bases, J lost 2 bases, and 5 bases stayed unmatched. The V gene's germline CDR1 is SGHVS and CDR2 FQNEAQ. CDR3 amino acids: CASSLATASGRAYEQYF. The CDR3 region has the DNA TGTGCCAGCAGCTTAGCGACTGCTAGCGGGAGGGCCTACGAGCAGTACTTC.

Of note for this clonotype: A much larger clonotype is one base distant, so this may be a read error. The CDR3 bases are TGTGCCAGTAAGATCTCGGGACGGGTCAATCAGCCCCAGCATTTT. It specifies CASKISGRVNQPQHF. V usage is TRBV19 and J usage is TRBJ1-5; tentative D call: TRBD1 (5 bases). Per germline, CDR1 LNHDA and CDR2 SQIVND (reference sequence). V gave up 7 bases and J gave up 3 bases, with 16 bases separating them. The CDR3 sequence is 15 residues long.

This clonotype was seen repeatedly, ten times or more. The chain has TRBV12-3 or TRBV12-4 and TRBJ2-3; D is unresolved. Trimming took 10 bases from V and 5 from J, leaving 13 bases between them. There are 12 residues in the CDR3. The CDR3 loop reads CATNLWGDTQYF. CDR3 nucleotide sequence: TGTGCCACCAACCTCTGGGGAGATACGCAGTATTTT.

A few counts support this clonotype. J is TRBJ1-1 and V is TRBV7-6; D perhaps matches TRBD1 (5 bases). V was pared by 5 bases and J by 0 bases, with 13 bases between. This CDR3 is 15 amino acids long. Germline values: CDR1 SGHVS, CDR2 FNYEAQ. The CDR3 DNA sequence: TGTGCCAGCAGCACGCAGGGAGTAATGAACACTGAAGCTTTCTTT. Amino acids: CASSTQGVMNTEAFF.

As DNA, the CDR3 is TGTGCCAGCAGCTTAGCCACCAGCTGGAACCACTATGGCTACACCTTC. Protein product: CASSLATSWNHYGYTF. The chain is built from TRBV7-8 and TRBJ1-2; no clear D gene. Germline loops: CDR1 SGHVS, CDR2 FQNEAQ. Trimming left V 0 bases short and J 3 bases short, with 14 bases between. This CDR3 is built from 16 residues.

This clonotype was counted ten times or more. The chain uses TRBV2 and TRBJ2-1; 15 bases line up with TRBD2. CDR1 SNHLY and CDR2 FYNNEI come from the germline V gene. The V segment lost 10 bases and the J segment 4 bases; nucleotides outside the gene matches: 14. The CDR3 is 18 residues long. The CDR3 DNA reads as TGTGCCATCAGATCAGGGACTAGCGGGGGGACCAAATACAATGAGCAGTTCTTC. Amino acid sequence: CAIRSGTSGGTKYNEQFF.

The rearrangement joins TRBV19 to TRBJ2-7; 7 nucleotides align to TRBD2. J gave up 2 bases and V 5 bases, and 3 bases lay outside the gene matches. CDR1 is LNHDA and CDR2 is SQIVND in the germline V gene (reference sequence). The CDR3 loop spans 13 amino acids. CDR3 in DNA: TGTGCCAGTAGTTTCGGGAGGCCCTACGAGCAGTACTTC. Amino acids: CASSFGRPYEQYF.

Many counts were recorded for this clonotype. The V and J genes are TRBV5-5 and TRBJ2-7, with TRBD1 identical over 7 bases. Germline CDR1 is SGHKS and CDR2 is YYEKEE (reference sequence). The CDR3 length is 15 residues. The ends lost 4 bases at V and 4 bases at J; junction bases unmatched: 11. CDR3 nucleotide sequence: TGTGCCAGCAGCGTGACAGGGATGTGGCCTTACGAGCAGTACTTC. This codes for CASSVTGMWPYEQYF.

This clonotype turned up a few times. The rearrangement uses TRBV30 and TRBJ2-1; D assignment may be TRBD1 or TRBD2 (5 bases each). V was clipped by 4 bases and J by 1 base, with 14 bases between them. The CDR3 runs 15 residues. CDR1 is GTSNPN, CDR2 SVGIG, per germline (reference sequence). Here the CDR3 DNA reads TGTGCCTGGACTAATGGGGGTATTTCCTACAATGAGCAGTTCTTC. Its protein product is CAWTNGGISYNEQFF.

This clonotype was counted at least ten times. V usage is TRBV2 and J usage is TRBJ1-5; D unresolved. The length of the CDR3 is 16 residues. V lost 2 bases and J 2 bases, leaving 13 bases between the germline ends. CDR1 and CDR2 from the germline V gene are SNHLY and FYNNEI. The CDR3 DNA follows: TGTGCCAGCAGTGAAAATCTGATCCCCCGCAATCAGCCCCAGCATTTT. This encodes CASSENLIPRNQPQHF.

This clonotype was observed a handful of times. The CDR3 protein is CASLGTGFNTGELFF. The CDR3 DNA sequence: TGTGCCAGCTTGGGGACAGGGTTTAACACCGGGGAGCTGTTTTTT. V is TRBV11-2 and J is TRBJ2-2, with 9 nucleotides matching TRBD1. V dropped 8 bases and J dropped 2; count of bases not matched to a gene: 6. The CDR3 runs to 15 residues. Germline loops: CDR1 SGHAT, CDR2 FQNNGV.

The V and J genes are TRBV27 and TRBJ1-2, with unresolved D. Trimming pared 5 bases from V and 4 bases from J, leaving 17 bases between. This CDR3 spans 15 amino acids. Looked up from germline, CDR1 is MNHEY and CDR2 is SMNVEV (reference sequence). The CDR3 nucleotides read TGTGCCAGCAGTGAGTCGATGGAGTCAGTCTATGGCTACACCTTC. Translating gives CASSESMESVYGYTF.